This T cell receptor (beta chain) appears in the sequencing data of a study of Tregs in tolerant kidney transplant recipients. Notes on this clone: Its target is not known.

Notes on the study in general: In tolerant patients, donor-specific Tregs outgrew total Tregs, suggesting antigen-driven expansion.

Trimming stripped 10 bases from V and 3 bases from J, with 16 bases between. From germline, CDR1 is MDHEN and CDR2 SYDVKM. The CDR3 has 15 residues. Sequencing was performed with immunoSEQ multiplex PCR; in TCRdb, only in-frame clones are kept and a portion is missing. The sample records nearly 95,000 clones, roughly 93% being singletons. Sequencing used CD4+ T cells from blood, obtained before the transplant. The TCR originated in a human donor who received a combined kidney and bone marrow transplant. V and J are TRBV28 and TRBJ1-6; the D gene is possibly TRBD1 (5 bases). CDR3 nucleotide sequence: TGTGCCACCTTTTGGGGGGGGTTCTATAATTCACCCCTCCACTTT. Its translation: CATFWGGFYNSPLHF. The full variable domain, its missing parts supplied by reference TRBV28 and TRBJ1-6, is DVKVTQSSRYLVKRTGEKVFLECVQDMDHENMFWYRQDPGLGLRLIYFSYDVKMKEKGDIPEGYSVSREKKERFSLILESASTNQTSMYLCATFWGGFYNSPLHFGNGTRLTVT.